The 20 T cell receptor beta chains listed next were all sequenced from one sample in a study of CD8 T cells in Susac syndrome. An input of about 0.5 to 1 ug of RNA was subjected to reverse transcription using random hexamers. TCRdb passed the immunoSEQ multiplex PCR reads through MiXCR, listing each CDR3 protein once. The table shows about 100,000 distinct CDR3 sequences, with 85% to 95% occurring only once. Source material: CD8+ T cells from PBMCs. The receptors shown here come from a human donor in good health.

This chain joins TRBV3-1 and TRBJ2-4, with a tentative D call TRBD1 (5 bases). Per the germline V gene, CDR1 is LGHDT and CDR2 is YNNKEL (reference sequence). This CDR3 spans 15 amino acids. Trimming took off 1 base at V and 3 bases at J, with 10 bases between the two ends. CDR3 sequence reads: CASSQGGQGKNIQYF. The CDR3 coding sequence is TGTGCCAGCAGCCAAGGAGGCCAGGGCAAAAACATTCAGTACTTC.

The gene calls are TRBV24-1 and TRBJ2-1; 11 bases line up with TRBD2. The V segment lost 4 bases and the J segment 12 bases; nucleotides outside the gene matches: 7. Germline V CDR1 and CDR2: KGHDR, SFDVKD. The CDR3 totals 14 residues. CDR3 sequence reads: CATSEPLAGGPQFF. The CDR3 DNA reads TGTGCCACCAGTGAACCTCTAGCGGGGGGACCGCAGTTCTTC.

This clonotype has only a few counts. This chain joins TRBV29-1 and TRBJ2-7; TRBD1 might be the D (5 bases). From germline, CDR1 is SQVTM and CDR2 ANQGSEA. V was pared by 2 bases and J by 4 bases, with 15 bases between. The CDR3 extends over 14 amino acids. In DNA, the CDR3 is TGCAGCGTTGAACTAATGGACACCTCGTACGAGCAGTACTTC. Translating it yields CSVELMDTSYEQYF.

This clonotype has just one count. The chain joins TRBV15 to TRBJ2-7; the match to TRBD2 covers 16 bases. V lost 4 bases to trimming and J lost 4 bases; unmatched junction nucleotides: 4. This CDR3 is built from 16 residues. Germline CDR1 LNHNV, CDR2 YYDKDF (reference sequence). CDR3 coding DNA: TGTGCCACCAGCACGGGACTAGCGGGGGGGCAATACGAGCAGTACTTC. Protein sequence: CATSTGLAGGQYEQYF.

The chain carries TRBV14 and TRBJ1-1; D unresolved. Germline lookup yields CDR1 SGHDN and CDR2 FVKESK. The CDR3 is 15 residues long. With 0 bases removed from V and 0 bases from J, the gap between germline ends came to 8 bases. The CDR3 here is CASSQDEGLNTEAFF. The CDR3, as DNA: TGTGCCAGCAGCCAAGATGAAGGCCTGAACACTGAAGCTTTCTTT.

This chain links TRBV6-6 with TRBJ2-7, with 12 bases matching TRBD1. Trimming at V came to 2 bases and at J to 7 bases, leaving 9 bases not matched to a gene. This CDR3 has 16 residues. CDR1 is MNHNY, CDR2 SVGAGI, per germline (reference sequence). Written as DNA, the CDR3 is TGTGCCAGCAGTTACCCGCCGGGACAGGGGGCTGAGGAGCAGTACTTC. Residues: CASSYPPGQGAEEQYF.

This clonotype appeared a few times. The chain links TRBV12-3 or TRBV12-4 to TRBJ2-5, with D hard to call. The CDR3 extends over 11 amino acids. Trimming left V 5 bases short and J 1 base short, with 2 bases between. CDR3 protein: CASSGQETQYF. For the CDR3, the DNA is TGTGCCAGCAGTGGCCAAGAGACCCAGTACTTC.

The rearrangement links TRBV7-9 to TRBJ1-2; the match to TRBD1 covers 7 bases. CDR3 length: 15 amino acids. The germline V gene encodes CDR1 SEHNR and CDR2 FQNEAQ (reference sequence). V lost 3 bases and J lost 6; bases outside the gene matches: 10. CDR3 loop: CASSFTAGGSDGYTF. CDR3 in DNA: TGTGCCAGCAGCTTTACCGCAGGGGGGTCAGATGGCTACACCTTC.

The genes are TRBV15 and TRBJ1-2; maybe TRBD1 (6 bases). Trimming stripped 1 base from V and 1 base from J, with 13 bases between. Per the germline V gene, CDR1 is LNHNV and CDR2 is YYDKDF (reference sequence). CDR3 length: 16 residues. The CDR3, as DNA: TGTGCCACCAGCAGAGTGGGGGCCGGAGTTAACTATGGCTACACCTTC. It specifies CATSRVGAGVNYGYTF.

The chain joins TRBV5-1 to TRBJ1-2; possible D gene TRBD1, 6 bases. The CDR3 runs 19 residues. V lost 7 bases and J lost 4, with 32 bases in between. CDR1 and CDR2 (germline): SGHRS, YFSETQ. CDR3 amino acids: CASRKTPTGWIETGYGYTF. The CDR3 DNA reads TGCGCCAGCCGCAAGACCCCGACAGGTTGGATTGAAACGGGCTATGGCTACACCTTC.

The V and J genes are TRBV7-9 and TRBJ2-1; 12 nucleotides align to TRBD2. Germline assignment: CDR1 SEHNR and CDR2 FQNEAQ (reference sequence). The CDR3 extends over 16 amino acids. The ends lost 4 bases at V and 4 bases at J; junction bases unmatched: 5. CDR3 DNA: TGTGCCAGCAGCTCCCCCGGACTAGCGGGGTACAATGAGCAGTTCTTC. It yields the protein CASSSPGLAGYNEQFF.

CDR3 sequence reads: CASIGGDSPWNTEAFF. As DNA, the CDR3 is TGTGCCAGTATAGGCGGGGACAGCCCTTGGAACACTGAAGCTTTCTTT. This sequence joins TRBV19 and TRBJ1-1; 7 bases line up with TRBD1. V was pared by 7 bases and J by 1 base, with 12 bases of the junction left unmatched. Germline V gene sequence: CDR1 LNHDA, CDR2 SQIVND (reference sequence). The CDR3 consists of 16 residues.

V usage is TRBV7-8 and J usage is TRBJ2-7; D unclear. The CDR3 runs to 13 residues. CDR1 and CDR2 (germline): SGHVS, FQNEAQ. Trimming stripped 3 bases from V and 2 bases from J, with 8 bases between. CDR3 protein: CASSFSQTYEQYF. CDR3 DNA: TGTGCCAGCAGCTTTAGTCAGACCTACGAGCAGTACTTC.

This clonotype was detected only a few times. This chain links TRBV25-1 with TRBJ1-1; 8 bases map to TRBD1. This CDR3 contains 13 residues. Unmatched junction bases numbered 0, after V lost 2 bases and J lost 4 bases. CDR1 and CDR2 from the germline V gene are MGHDK and SYGVNS. The CDR3 reads CASSETGGTEAFF. The DNA for the CDR3 is TGTGCCAGCAGTGAAACAGGGGGCACTGAAGCTTTCTTT.

As DNA, the CDR3 is TGTGCCAGCAGCTTGACTAGCGGGGGAGCATTCGACTACGAGCAGTACTTC. This gives the protein CASSLTSGGAFDYEQYF. The rearrangement uses TRBV5-4 and TRBJ2-7; TRBD2 agrees at 11 bases. V lost 1 base and J lost 3; bases outside the gene matches: 9. The CDR3 sequence is 17 residues long. In germline, CDR1 is SGHNT, CDR2 YYREEE (reference sequence).

This clonotype was seen once. CDR3 region: CASSAGGLYGYTF. CDR3 bases: TGTGCCAGCAGTGCAGGAGGGCTCTATGGCTACACCTTC. The genes are TRBV2 and TRBJ1-2; D is uncertain. This CDR3 has 13 residues. V was clipped by 4 bases and J by 4 bases, with 10 bases between them. The germline gives CDR1 SNHLY, CDR2 FYNNEI.

J is TRBJ2-3 and V is TRBV7-6, with 7 bases identical to TRBD1. V lost 5 bases, J lost 6 bases, and 2 bases stayed unmatched. The CDR3 totals 12 residues. The germline CDR1 and CDR2 sequences are SGHVS and FNYEAQ. CDR3 protein: CASSMGQDTQYF. The CDR3 coding sequence is TGTGCCAGCAGCATGGGACAGGATACGCAGTATTTT. Looking up the rest from reference TRBV7-6 and TRBJ2-3 gives the full variable domain: GAGVSQSPRYKVTKRGQDVALRCDPISGHVSLYWYRQALGQGPEFLTYFNYEAQQDKSGLPNDRFSAERPEGSISTLTIQRTEQRDSAMYRCASSMGQDTQYFGPGTRLTVL.

The rearrangement links TRBV27 to TRBJ1-2; D unresolved. Germline CDR1 MNHEY, CDR2 SMNVEV (reference sequence). This CDR3 is 13 amino acids long. With 8 bases removed from V and 2 bases from J, the gap between germline ends came to 12 bases. The CDR3 nucleotides read TGTGCCAGCGCCGTCGGGCCGAACTATGGCTACACCTTC. Its translation: CASAVGPNYGYTF.

The V gene is TRBV7-2, the J gene TRBJ2-5; the D is unclear. This CDR3 has 13 residues. Trimming removed 5 bases at V and 11 bases at J, with 18 bases between. Germline-derived CDR1 and CDR2 are SGHTA and FQGNSA. In nucleotides, the CDR3 is TGTGCCAGCAGCCTGATCGGTTCAAGGGTTCAGTACTTC. Protein sequence: CASSLIGSRVQYF.

The chain carries TRBV3-1 and TRBJ2-7, with 10 bases lining up with TRBD1. Unmatched junction bases numbered 15, after V lost 1 base and J lost 6 bases. Germline lookup yields CDR1 LGHDT and CDR2 YNNKEL (reference sequence). The CDR3 extends over 18 amino acids. This chain's CDR3 is CASSQAGFRDRGHLEQYF. CDR3 DNA sequence: TGTGCCAGCAGCCAAGCGGGCTTCCGGGACAGGGGTCACCTCGAGCAGTACTTC.